Described below is a single TCR beta chain sequence and its context. V was pared by 0 bases and J by 0 bases, with 9 bases between. Germline CDR1 reads SGHRS; CDR2 reads YFSETQ. This CDR3 region has 15 residues. As handled by the study authors: Reference gene primer amplification yielded estimated nucleated cell counts. This table comes from immunoSEQ multiplex PCR, and its TCRdb copy is limited to in-frame clones, with some not included. V and J calls and clone size are as listed in that table; D and trimming were resolved from the DNA. Here the sample spans some 140,000 clones, about 76% being singletons. These data are taken from a study of blood T cell repertoires in COVID-19. Whole-study context: Samples of COVID-19 (acute and convalescent) were obtained from the United States, Italy and Spain. Nucleic acid was either cDNA or gDNA, and it came from T cells, B-cell-depleted T cells, or PBMCs.

This receptor was obtained from a woman in her seventies with COVID-19, enrolled during active disease. The material sequenced was peripheral blood. This chain connects TRBV5-1 to TRBJ1-2, with unresolved D. CDR3 sequence: CASSLAVAANYGYTF. CDR3 nucleotides: TGCGCCAGCAGCTTGGCCGTAGCAGCTAACTATGGCTACACCTTC.